This T cell receptor (beta chain) was captured in a study of cytomegalovirus exposure and HLA in healthy donors. The length of the CDR3 is 16 residues. CDR1 and CDR2 (germline): LNHNV, YYDKDF (reference sequence). V lost 2 bases, J lost 6 bases, and 7 bases stayed unmatched. The primer mix had 60 Vbeta and 13 Jbeta primers. Libraries were prepared by immunoSEQ multiplex PCR; TCRdb keeps only in-frame clonotypes and omits some of them. The sample lists fewer than 250,000 clones, around 80% seen once, with 2.9% in the top ten. Sequencing was done on a sample of PBMCs. The receptor's source is a man younger than 45 in good health and CMV-seronegative. The chain is built from TRBV15 and TRBJ1-4; TRBD1 aligns across 9 bases. The CDR3 bases are TGTGCCACCAGCAGACGCACAGGGGGCTCTGATGAAAAACTGTTTTTT. The encoded protein is CATSRRTGGSDEKLFF. The whole variable domain, remainder taken from reference TRBV15 and TRBJ1-4, is DAMVIQNPRYQVTQFGKPVTLSCSQTLNHNVMYWYQQKSSQAPKLLFHYYDKDFNNEADTPDNFQSRRPNTSFCFLDIRSPGLGDTAMYLCATSRRTGGSDEKLFFGSGTQLSVL.